This T cell receptor (beta chain) is from a study of OX40 agonist ivuxolimab in advanced cancers. Regarding the study in general: Ivuxolimab was a fully human IgG2 agonistic monoclonal antibody targeting the costimulatory receptor OX40 (CD134). Intravenous ivuxolimab was administered to patients every 2 weeks at six dose levels: 0.01, 0.1, 0.3, 1.5, 3 and 10 mg/kg. Of the roughly 50 dose-escalation patients, hepatocellular carcinoma was present in roughly 19, melanoma in around 15, renal cell carcinoma in 9 and head and neck cancer in 9. A male proportion of 70% to 90% and a mean age of approximately 60 years, ranging from 23 to 79, were recorded for the dose-escalation cohort. Patients were allowed to have had prior anti-PD-1, anti-PD-L1 or anti-CTLA-4 therapy, and around two fifths of the dose-escalation patients had been treated with checkpoint inhibitors. Partial responses occurred in three dose-escalation patients: two with cutaneous melanoma and one with hepatocellular carcinoma. The purpose of peripheral TCRbeta sequencing was to test whether ivuxolimab changed TCR sequence diversity and led to clonal T-cell expansion. The paper reports the monotherapy dose-escalation portion (N of about 56 patients) of the phase I ivuxolimab trial. General conclusions and limits of the study: After ivuxolimab, CD8+ T cells had more expanded clones than CD4+ T cells on average. In partial responders in the 0.1-3.0 mg/kg groups, normalized peripheral clonal expansion was found to be among the lowest, especially among CD8+ T cells. At doses of 0.1 to 3.0 mg/kg, clonal expansion of both CD4+ and CD8+ T cells in blood was seen between baseline and week 6. Low levels of normalized T-cell clonal expansion were also seen in some nonresponding patients. Antigen specificity was not determined for the clonally expanded peripheral T cells.

The trial excluded patients who had a history of autoimmune disease or were on systemic immunosuppression. Peripheral blood for TCR sequencing was drawn from every dose cohort at baseline, at cycle 4 day 1 and at cycle 7 day 1. The samples were taken from a phase I, first-in-human, multicenter, open-label dose-escalation trial of ivuxolimab. Adults with locally advanced or metastatic head and neck squamous cell, hepatocellular, melanoma or renal cell carcinoma were enrolled in the trial. Before TCR sequencing, CD4+ and CD8+ T cells were separately sorted from peripheral blood. Genomic DNA was extracted from sorted cells for sequencing of the TCRbeta CDR3 region. The immunoSEQ Assay was used to sequence the TCRbeta CDR3 regions. TCRdb obtained this table from immuneACCESS and retained in-frame rearrangements with V and J assigned. These tables miss some clones; where compared with another copy, unresolved V genes account for less than half of the shortfall, and the remainder is unexplained. The table for this sample lists fewer than 85,000 clones; about 88% of them were counted only once. The ten largest clones capture 0.72% of the sample.

With regard to this clone: Its antigen is currently not known. The input lacks base qualities; no much larger clone sits a single base away.

The starting material was CD4+ or CD8+ T cells sorted from blood, obtained in a trial of the OX40 agonist ivuxolimab. The TCR comes from an adult with an advanced solid tumor such as melanoma, head and neck, liver or kidney cancer.

The sequence in DNA is TGCAGTGCTAACGGCTTAGATACGCAGTATTTT. The translation is CSANGLDTQYF. The chain is made from TRBV20-1 and TRBJ2-3; the D gene lacks a confident call. The CDR3 holds 11 amino acids from the cysteine to the phenylalanine. The sequence is cut down to CDR3 DNA, 33 bases in frame from base 1. Trimming at the junction amounts to 4 bases on V and 5 bases on J, and the germline ends lie 7 bases apart. The germline V gene (reference sequence) supplies CDR1 DFQATT and CDR2 SNEGSKA.